This T cell receptor (beta chain) derives from a study of human T cells and chemical hapten exposure. Broader study findings: The number of TCRs above 1 in 1000 frequency did not change after DPC sensitization.

The CDR3 spans 13 residues. In germline, CDR1 is MNHEY, CDR2 SVGAGI. V lost 4 bases and J lost 3, with 10 bases in between. There are many counts of this clonotype. The antigen remains unidentified. Time point denoted: patch test 1, 2 weeks after DPC sensitization. The treatment: therapeutic diphenylcyclopropenone sensitization with weekly scalp DPC. Unique molecular identifiers were attached to individual cDNA molecules within the library. TCRdb reanalysed the RACE reads using MiXCR and keeps one entry per CDR3 protein. The sample has some 190,000 distinct CDR3 sequences, approximately 20% seen once. This receptor was obtained from a woman in her forties or fifties with alopecia areata. Some clones in this sample may be carry-over from other donors' samples. This chain uses TRBV6-5 with TRBJ2-7, with D possibly matching TRBD2 (5 bases). Sequenced material: whole blood, taken in connection with sensitization to the hapten diphenylcyclopropenone (DPC). The CDR3 DNA follows: TGTGCCAGCAGTTCCCGACGGGACTACGAGCAGTACTTC. It specifies CASSSRRDYEQYF.